This entry describes one T cell receptor (beta chain). These data come from a study of sequential checkpoint blockade in melanoma. Turning to the study itself: After both sequences, patients received maintenance nivolumab.

CDR3 length equals 13 residues. Trimming pared 0 bases from V and 5 bases from J, leaving 6 bases between. Germline CDR1 is MNHEY and CDR2 is SMNVEV (reference sequence). The assay was immunoSEQ multiplex PCR, and TCRdb's table has in-frame clones only and misses some. This repertoire shows some 40,000 clones, approximately 90% found once; its top ten account for over 10%. Regarding treatment: randomized to nivolumab then ipilimumab (arm A) or the reverse (arm B). DNA-damaging chemotherapy had not been given to any patient beforehand. Live CD3+CD8+ CD19− CD56− cells were sorted from PBMCs. This chain joins TRBV27 and TRBJ2-3, with a tentative D call TRBD1 (5 bases). Material: CD8+ T cells sorted from blood (inferred from file names), obtained from a patient given nivolumab and ipilimumab in sequence. The TCR comes from a human donor with melanoma. CDR3 amino acids: CASSLSGVDTQYF. The CDR3 DNA follows: TGTGCCAGCAGTTTATCAGGGGTAGATACGCAGTATTTT.